This T cell receptor (beta chain) comes out of a study of T cells after yellow fever vaccination. TCRdb redid the calling of the 5' RACE reads with MiXCR, one entry per CDR3 protein. The data contain 400,000 to 450,000 distinct CDR3 sequences, approximately 18% of them singletons. This clonotype was counted between two and nine times. The CDR3 has 14 residues. V was shortened by 5 bases and J by 6 bases, with 12 bases between the two germline ends. Germline V gene sequence: CDR1 SGHKS, CDR2 YYEKEE (reference sequence). Specimen: PBMCs, collected before the yellow fever booster vaccination. This receptor was taken from a man aged 18 to 30 who received the YFV17D yellow fever vaccine. V usage is TRBV5-5 and J usage is TRBJ1-6; D gene uncertain. The CDR3 loop is CASRAPQSNSPLHF. The CDR3 bases are TGTGCCAGCAGGGCTCCCCAGAGTAATTCACCCCTCCACTTT.